This record looks at one T cell receptor (beta chain) sequence and its context. Authors' methods: By means of reference gene primer amplification, nucleated cell counts were estimated. Profiling relied on immunoSEQ multiplex PCR, and the TCRdb table lists in-frame clones only, not all of them. V and J calls and clone size are copied from that table; D and trimming were computed from the DNA. The sample yields approximately 670,000 clones, more than 80% seen once. The junction had 13 bases not matched to a gene; V was cut back by 0 bases and J by 11 bases. Germline V lookup: CDR1 MRHNA, CDR2 SNTAGT. The CDR3 spans 17 residues. The data are from a study of blood T cell repertoires in COVID-19. Turning to the study itself: Material from acute and convalescent COVID-19 was sourced from the United States, Italy and Spain.

The V and J genes are TRBV6-4 and TRBJ1-1; 12 bases line up with TRBD1. The sample was peripheral blood. The receptor was isolated from a woman aged 18-29 years with acute or convalescent COVID-19. CDR3 coding DNA: TGTGCCAGCAGTGACTCGCCCCGGGACAGGGGGCGAAGAGACGCTTTCTTT. Encoded protein: CASSDSPRDRGRRDAFF.